This passage covers 23 T cell receptor beta chains from one sample sequenced in a study of blood T cell repertoires in COVID-19. Sequencing used immunoSEQ multiplex PCR; TCRdb keeps in-frame clones, though not all of them. The data contain 55,000 to 75,000 clones, around nine tenths of them singletons. The specimen sequenced was peripheral blood. These receptors were collected from a human donor with active COVID-19. The donor label of this sample is uncertain.

The gene calls are TRBV10-3 and TRBJ1-1; 7 bases fit TRBD1. The CDR3 loop spans 14 amino acids. Per germline, CDR1 ENHRY and CDR2 SYGVKD. V shed 6 bases and J 4 bases; nucleotides not matched to a gene: 8. In DNA, the CDR3 is TGTGCCATCAGCCACTCAGGGGGAGGCACTGAAGCTTTCTTT. It specifies CAISHSGGGTEAFF.

The chain carries TRBV18 and TRBJ2-3, with 7 bases lining up with TRBD2. The CDR3 runs to 18 residues. The J segment lost 2 bases and the V segment lost 3 bases, leaving 14 bases of the junction unmatched. Germline V CDR1 and CDR2: KGHSH, LQKENI. Here the CDR3 DNA reads TGTGCCAGCTCACCCATCGCGGTTTTAGCGGGCTTCACAGATACGCAGTATTTT. It codes for CASSPIAVLAGFTDTQYF.

V usage is TRBV10-3 and J usage is TRBJ1-1, with 7 bases matching TRBD1. The germline V gene has CDR1 ENHRY and CDR2 SYGVKD. This CDR3 contains 15 residues. V shed 7 bases and J 4 bases; nucleotides not matched to a gene: 12. Here the CDR3 reads CAIIPDLAGGTEAFF. The CDR3 DNA sequence: TGTGCCATCATCCCAGACCTCGCAGGGGGCACTGAAGCTTTCTTT.

Written as DNA, the CDR3 is TGTGCCACCAGTGACACTCTTTCAGGGGATACGCAGTATTTT. Its protein product is CATSDTLSGDTQYF. J is TRBJ2-3 and V is TRBV24-1; a possible D gene is TRBD1 (5 bases). This CDR3 is 14 amino acids long. Trimming stripped 4 bases from V and 6 bases from J, with 13 bases between. The germline CDR1 and CDR2 sequences are KGHDR and SFDVKD.

This chain connects TRBV19 to TRBJ2-1; D is ambiguous. The germline V and J ends were trimmed by 3 bases and 3 bases, with 12 bases remaining between them. Germline V gives CDR1 LNHDA, CDR2 SQIVND (reference sequence). This CDR3 is built from 15 residues. The CDR3 nucleotides read TGTGCCAGTAGTATCTATTTTGGTAACTACAATGAGCAGTTCTTC. This gives the protein CASSIYFGNYNEQFF.

This chain links TRBV6-5 with TRBJ2-7; 10 nucleotides agree with TRBD2. The germline CDR1 and CDR2 sequences are MNHEY and SVGAGI. The junction had 1 base not matched to a gene; V was cut back by 2 bases and J by 3 bases. The CDR3 is made up of 14 amino acids. The CDR3 DNA reads as TGTGCCAGCAGTTACGGGACTAGCGACTACGAGCAGTACTTC. Translation gives CASSYGTSDYEQYF.

The CDR3, as DNA: TGTGCCACCAGTGATCGGGAGGGTACAGATACGCAGTATTTT. Its protein is CATSDREGTDTQYF. V is TRBV24-1 and J is TRBJ2-3; 8 bases are shared with TRBD2. With V trimmed by 3 bases and J by 3 bases, 1 base remained unmatched. CDR1 is KGHDR, CDR2 SFDVKD, per germline. The CDR3 has 14 residues.

The chain links TRBV11-2 to TRBJ1-2; 8 positions agree with TRBD1. The CDR3 totals 16 residues. V was clipped by 5 bases and J by 0 bases; unmatched bases: 8. Germline V gives CDR1 SGHAT, CDR2 FQNNGV. This chain's CDR3 is CASSPDSTGANYGYTF. The CDR3, as DNA: TGTGCCAGCAGCCCGGATTCGACAGGGGCTAACTATGGCTACACCTTC. The whole variable domain, filled in from reference TRBV11-2 and TRBJ1-2, reads EAGVAQSPRYKIIEKRQSVAFWCNPISGHATLYWYQQILGQGPKLLIQFQNNGVVDDSQLPKDRFSAERLKGVDSTLKIQPAKLEDSAVYLCASSPDSTGANYGYTFGSGTRLTVV.

The chain joins TRBV2 to TRBJ1-5; maybe TRBD1 (6 bases). Per germline, CDR1 SNHLY and CDR2 FYNNEI. The length of the CDR3 is 17 residues. V was cut by 8 bases and J by 0 bases, with 20 bases left in between. Here the CDR3 DNA reads TGTGCCAGCCGAGGACAGTCTAACCTTTATAGCAATCAGCCCCAGCATTTT. Translated: CASRGQSNLYSNQPQHF.

The chain links TRBV12-3 or TRBV12-4 to TRBJ1-1; D is uncertain. Deletions cut 7 bases from V and 11 bases from J, with 20 bases between. The CDR3 contains 13 residues. The CDR3 reads CASTLGGHEDAFF. The CDR3 nucleotides read TGTGCCAGCACCCTCGGCGGCCACGAGGATGCTTTCTTT.

The chain carries TRBV13 and TRBJ2-7, with 8 bases aligning to TRBD1. This CDR3 comprises 15 residues. Per germline, CDR1 PRHDT and CDR2 FYEKMQ (reference sequence). With 5 bases clipped from V and 6 bases from J, the junction kept 12 bases outside the gene matches. The CDR3 DNA follows: TGTGCCAGCAGCCCACGGTCCAGGGGGCAGCTCGAGCAGTACTTC. Residues: CASSPRSRGQLEQYF.

The V and J genes are TRBV9 and TRBJ1-6; possible D gene TRBD1, 6 bases. This CDR3 has 17 residues. V lost 4 bases and J lost 7, with 21 bases in between. The V gene's germline CDR1 is SGDLS and CDR2 YYNGEE. The CDR3 spells CASSPRLLGTTNSPLHF. The CDR3 DNA reads as TGTGCCAGCAGCCCCCGGCTTTTGGGGACAACAAATTCACCCCTCCACTTT.

The chain couples TRBV15 to TRBJ1-4; 7 nucleotides line up with TRBD1. This CDR3 contains 16 residues. The ends lost 1 base at V and 4 bases at J; junction bases unmatched: 6. The germline V gene has CDR1 LNHNV and CDR2 YYDKDF (reference sequence). CDR3 DNA sequence: TGTGCCACCAGCAGAGTACGGGACAGACGTAATGAAAAACTGTTTTTT. It specifies CATSRVRDRRNEKLFF.

Only one count was recorded for this clone. The V and J genes are TRBV5-1 and TRBJ1-2, with 8 positions matching TRBD1. Germline CDR1 reads SGHRS; CDR2 reads YFSETQ. The CDR3 is 15 amino acids. Trimming took 2 bases from V and 1 from J; bases not matched to a gene: 4. CDR3 protein: CASSFGTGLNYGYTF. DNA of the CDR3: TGCGCCAGCAGCTTTGGGACAGGCCTTAACTATGGCTACACCTTC. The complete variable domain, with remaining parts taken from reference TRBV5-1 and TRBJ1-2, reads KAGVTQTPRYLIKTRGQQVTLSCSPISGHRSVSWYQQTPGQGLQFLFEYFSETQRNKGNFPGRFSGRQFSNSRSEMNVSTLELGDSALYLCASSFGTGLNYGYTFGSGTRLTVV.

The V gene is TRBV27, the J gene TRBJ1-5; TRBD1 agrees at 7 bases. CDR1 is MNHEY and CDR2 is SMNVEV in the germline V gene (reference sequence). Unmatched junction bases numbered 5, after V lost 0 bases and J lost 3 bases. This CDR3 has 16 residues. The CDR3: CASSLSGGQLNQPQHF. DNA for the CDR3: TGTGCCAGCAGTTTATCCGGGGGACAGCTCAATCAGCCCCAGCATTTT.

The CDR3 coding sequence is TGTGCCAGCAGTGCGGAGAGATACAATGAGCAGTTCTTC. Amino acid sequence: CASSAERYNEQFF. The chain combines TRBV2 with TRBJ2-1; D gene unclear. Germline V lookup: CDR1 SNHLY, CDR2 FYNNEI. The CDR3 covers 13 residues. The V and J ends lost 4 bases and 4 bases respectively, with 8 bases between them.

The chain recombines TRBV5-3 with TRBJ2-1; 9 bases map to TRBD1. TRBV5-3 is reported as an ORF; its role is uncertain. The CDR3 consists of 17 residues. V was clipped by 1 base and J by 3 bases; unmatched bases: 8. CDR3 residues: CARSLNLGQGCYNEQFF. DNA of the CDR3: TGTGCCAGAAGCTTGAATCTGGGACAGGGATGCTACAATGAGCAGTTCTTC.

This chain uses TRBV7-9 with TRBJ1-2; no clear D. CDR1 is SEHNR and CDR2 is FQNEAQ in the germline V gene (reference sequence). The CDR3 has 16 residues. V was cut by 5 bases and J by 2 bases, with 18 bases left in between. CDR3 bases: TGTGCCAGCAGCCCAGCGGATTTAAACTCGAACTATGGCTACACCTTC. This encodes CASSPADLNSNYGYTF.

The rearrangement links TRBV6-6 to TRBJ2-7; tentatively, D is TRBD2 (6 bases). The CDR3 consists of 16 residues. V shed 5 bases and J shed 5 bases, with 22 bases lying between them. CDR1 is MNHNY, CDR2 SVGAGI, per germline (reference sequence). The chain's CDR3 is CASSLTGTSSRNEQYF. As DNA, the CDR3 is TGTGCCAGCAGTCTTACGGGGACTTCCTCAAGGAACGAGCAGTACTTC.

This clone turned up a few times. The CDR3 is CASSYGPPVYEQYF. CDR3 nucleotide sequence: TGTGCCAGCAGTTATGGGCCTCCTGTCTACGAGCAGTACTTC. The chain uses TRBV6-6 and TRBJ2-7; D uncertain. V was shortened by 3 bases and J by 3 bases, with 12 bases between the two germline ends. Germline CDR1 reads MNHNY; CDR2 reads SVGAGI (reference sequence). This CDR3 has 14 residues.

The J gene is TRBJ1-2, the V gene TRBV7-8; 8 bases map to TRBD1. CDR3 size: 15 residues. Per the germline V gene, CDR1 is SGHVS and CDR2 is FQNEAQ. J was trimmed by 0 bases and V by 4 bases; bases with no gene match: 4. The CDR3 region has the DNA TGTGCCAGCAGCTCGTACAGGGGGGCTAACTATGGCTACACCTTC. This sequence encodes CASSSYRGANYGYTF.

J is TRBJ2-7 and V is TRBV28; 7 bases fit TRBD1. The CDR3 has 14 amino acids. CDR1 MDHEN and CDR2 SYDVKM come from the germline V gene. V lost 6 bases to trimming and J lost 5 bases; unmatched junction nucleotides: 10. The CDR3 is CASRPGQPIHEQYF. CDR3 coding DNA: TGTGCCAGCAGACCGGGACAGCCCATCCACGAGCAGTACTTC.

The count of this clone is one. The rearrangement joins TRBV7-3 to TRBJ1-1; perhaps TRBD1 as D (6 bases). This CDR3 is 15 amino acids long. In germline, CDR1 is SGHTA, CDR2 FQGTGA. Deletions cut 0 bases from V and 5 bases from J, with 13 bases between. The CDR3 spells CASSLTAGASTEAFF. In nucleotides, the CDR3 is TGTGCCAGCAGCTTAACGGCGGGGGCGAGTACTGAAGCTTTCTTT.